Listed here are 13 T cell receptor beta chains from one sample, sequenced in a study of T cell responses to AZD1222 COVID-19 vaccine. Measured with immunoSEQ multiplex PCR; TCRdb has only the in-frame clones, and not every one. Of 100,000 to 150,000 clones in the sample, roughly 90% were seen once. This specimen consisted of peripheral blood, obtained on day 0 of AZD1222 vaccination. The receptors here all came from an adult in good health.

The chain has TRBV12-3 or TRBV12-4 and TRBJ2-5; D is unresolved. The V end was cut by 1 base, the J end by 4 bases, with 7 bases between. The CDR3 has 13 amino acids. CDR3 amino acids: CASSLGVGETQYF. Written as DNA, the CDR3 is TGTGCCAGCAGTTTAGGGGTTGGAGAGACCCAGTACTTC.

CDR3 loop: CASSLLQLYNEQFF. CDR3 DNA sequence: TGTGCCAGCAGCCTCTTACAGCTATACAATGAGCAGTTCTTC. V is TRBV11-2 and J is TRBJ2-1; no clear D. V gave up 5 bases and J gave up 4 bases, with 12 bases separating them. Germline V lookup: CDR1 SGHAT, CDR2 FQNNGV. The CDR3 totals 14 residues.

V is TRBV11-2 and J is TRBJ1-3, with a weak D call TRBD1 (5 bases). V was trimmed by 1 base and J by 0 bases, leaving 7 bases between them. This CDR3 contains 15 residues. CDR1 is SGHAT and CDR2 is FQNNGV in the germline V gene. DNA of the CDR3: TGTGCCAGCAGCTTAGCAGGGTTCTCTGGAAACACCATATATTTT. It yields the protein CASSLAGFSGNTIYF.

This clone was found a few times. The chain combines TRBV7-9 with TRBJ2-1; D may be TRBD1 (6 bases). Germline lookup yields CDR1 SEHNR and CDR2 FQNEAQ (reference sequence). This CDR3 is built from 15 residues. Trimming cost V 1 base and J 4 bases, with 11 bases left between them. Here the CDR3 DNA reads TGTGCCAGCAGCTTAGGGCAGGGGCTTTACAATGAGCAGTTCTTC. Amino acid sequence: CASSLGQGLYNEQFF.

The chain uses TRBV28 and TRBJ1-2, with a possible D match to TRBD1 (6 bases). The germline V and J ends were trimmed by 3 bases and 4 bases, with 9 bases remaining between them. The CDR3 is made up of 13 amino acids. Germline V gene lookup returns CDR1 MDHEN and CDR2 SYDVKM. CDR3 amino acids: CASSLDSTYGYTF. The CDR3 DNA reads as TGTGCCAGCAGTTTGGACAGTACCTATGGCTACACCTTC.

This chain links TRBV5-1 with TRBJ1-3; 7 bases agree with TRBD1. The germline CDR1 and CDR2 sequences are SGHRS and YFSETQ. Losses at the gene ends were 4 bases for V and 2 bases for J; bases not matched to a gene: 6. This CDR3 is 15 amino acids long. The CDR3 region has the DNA TGCGCCAGCAGCAGCGGACAGGTAACTGGAAACACCATATATTTT. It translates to CASSSGQVTGNTIYF.

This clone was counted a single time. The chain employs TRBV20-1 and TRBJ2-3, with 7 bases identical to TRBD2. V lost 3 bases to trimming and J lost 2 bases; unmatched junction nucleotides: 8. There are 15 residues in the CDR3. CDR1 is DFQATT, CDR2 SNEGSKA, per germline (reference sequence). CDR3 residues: CSASLWLADTDTQYF. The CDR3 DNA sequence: TGCAGTGCTAGTTTGTGGCTAGCGGACACAGATACGCAGTATTTT.

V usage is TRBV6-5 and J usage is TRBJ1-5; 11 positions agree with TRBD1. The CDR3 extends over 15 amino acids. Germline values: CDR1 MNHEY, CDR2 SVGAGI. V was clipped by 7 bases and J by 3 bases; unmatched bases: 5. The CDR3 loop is CASKGTGGINQPQHF. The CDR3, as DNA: TGTGCCAGCAAGGGGACAGGGGGAATCAATCAGCCCCAGCATTTT.

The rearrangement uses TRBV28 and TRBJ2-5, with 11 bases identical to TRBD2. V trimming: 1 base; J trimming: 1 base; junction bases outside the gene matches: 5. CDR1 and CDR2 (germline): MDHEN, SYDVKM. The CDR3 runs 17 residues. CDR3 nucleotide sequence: TGTGCCAGCAGTTTATTCATTGGACTAGCGGGCCAAGAGACCCAGTACTTC. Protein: CASSLFIGLAGQETQYF.

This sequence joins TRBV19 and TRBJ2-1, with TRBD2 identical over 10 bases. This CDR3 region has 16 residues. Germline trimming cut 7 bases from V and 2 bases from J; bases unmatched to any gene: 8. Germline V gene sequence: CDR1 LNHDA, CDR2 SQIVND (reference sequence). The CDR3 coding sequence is TGTGCCAGTACTCTTTCTAGCGGGAGTGCCTACAATGAGCAGTTCTTC. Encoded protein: CASTLSSGSAYNEQFF.

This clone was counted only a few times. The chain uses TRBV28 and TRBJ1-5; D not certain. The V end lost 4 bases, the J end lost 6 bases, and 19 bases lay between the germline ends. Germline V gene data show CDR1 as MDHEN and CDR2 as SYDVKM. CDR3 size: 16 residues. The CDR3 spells CASSSLSARSTQPQHF. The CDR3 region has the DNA TGTGCCAGCAGTTCCTTATCGGCCAGGTCGACTCAGCCCCAGCATTTT.

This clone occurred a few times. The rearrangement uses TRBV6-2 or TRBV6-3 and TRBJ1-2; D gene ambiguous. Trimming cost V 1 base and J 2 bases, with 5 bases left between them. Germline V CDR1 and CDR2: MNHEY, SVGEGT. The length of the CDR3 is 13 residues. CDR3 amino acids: CASSYLENYGYTF. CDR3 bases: TGTGCCAGCAGTTACTTGGAGAACTATGGCTACACCTTC.

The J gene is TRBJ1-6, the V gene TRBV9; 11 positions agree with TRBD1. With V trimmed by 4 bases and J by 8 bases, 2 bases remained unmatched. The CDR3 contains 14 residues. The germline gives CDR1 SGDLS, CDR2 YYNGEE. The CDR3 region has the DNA TGTGCCAGCAGCTCGGGACAGGGGGATTCACCCCTCCACTTT. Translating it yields CASSSGQGDSPLHF.